The sequence of this T cell receptor (beta chain) was determined in a study of T cell changes during pregnancy in multiple sclerosis. Libraries were prepared by immunoSEQ multiplex PCR; TCRdb keeps only in-frame clonotypes and omits some of them. The data contain about 60,000 clones, 90% to 95% of them singletons. With 9 bases clipped from V and 5 bases from J, the junction kept 2 bases outside the gene matches. The length of the CDR3 is 11 residues. Germline CDR1 and CDR2: ENHRY and SYGVKD. The rearrangement links TRBV10-3 to TRBJ2-5; 8 bases are a match to TRBD1. This specimen was CD8+ T cells from peripheral blood mononuclear cells, taken in the second trimester of pregnancy. This clonotype was obtained from a female donor with multiple sclerosis, enrolled in a pregnancy study. This CDR3 is CAIRQGETQYF. For the CDR3, the DNA is TGTGCCATTCGACAGGGGGAGACCCAGTACTTC.